This T cell receptor beta chain is drawn from a study of T-cell reconstitution after alpha-beta-depleted transplantation in children. As it was prepared, the TCRbeta library received unique molecular identifiers. TCRdb reanalysed the PCR reads using MiXCR and keeps one entry per CDR3 protein. The table has 610,000 or so distinct CDR3 sequences, 25% to 30% seen once. V was shortened by 6 bases and J by 6 bases, with 16 bases between the two germline ends. The CDR3 is 14 amino acids. The V gene's germline CDR1 is SNHLY and CDR2 FYNNEI. On this clonotype itself: Antigen specificity is unknown.

Whole-study results and caveats: Expanded graft clones numbering several hundred reportedly gave rise to alpha-beta T cells about two months after transplant. There were some patients whose high TCRbeta diversity at day 60 came from surviving recipient T cells and thymic progenitors.

The specimen comprised PBMCs, sampled before TCRalphabeta/CD19-depleted stem cell transplant. V is TRBV2 and J is TRBJ2-3, with a possible D match to TRBD2 (5 bases). This receptor was identified in a boy under two years old with Wiskott-Aldrich syndrome, due to receive a stem cell transplant. This CDR3 reads CASSRLLGVDTQYF. DNA of the CDR3: TGTGCCAGCAGCCGACTTCTGGGAGTGGATACGCAGTATTTT.